This T cell receptor beta chain was obtained from a study of spatial heterogeneity in lung cancer. CDR1 and CDR2 (germline): SGHTA, FQGNSA. The CDR3 has 12 residues. Trimming shortened V by 5 bases and J by 4 bases, and 7 bases separated the two germline ends. This clonotype was counted at least ten times. Time point described: blood at routine non-recurrence follow-up after resection. Unsorted samples of tumor, nontumor lung or frozen PBMC had their whole RNA sequenced. TCRdb analysed the 5' RACE reads with MiXCR anew, one entry per CDR3 protein. The sample consists of roughly 120,000 distinct CDR3 sequences, more than 10% of them appearing once.

The receptor comes from a male donor with early-stage non-small cell lung cancer. The chain joins TRBV7-2 to TRBJ2-3; D gene uncertain. The sample here was PBMCs, taken at follow-up. This CDR3 reads CASSEQADTQYF. CDR3 nucleotides: TGTGCCAGCAGCGAGCAGGCAGATACGCAGTATTTT.